The text below deals with one T cell receptor (beta chain). This clonotype was observed a handful of times. Its antigen is not yet known. One base away there is no much larger clone; base qualities are not given. The treatment or condition label on this specimen signifies: allogeneic hematopoietic cell transplantation with graft depleted of TCRalphabeta T cells and CD19 B cells. TCRalphabeta/CD19-depleted allogeneic hematopoietic cell grafts were given to the transplant recipients, all of whom were children. This sample is drawn from a study of T-cell reconstitution after alpha-beta-depleted transplantation in children (dated by TCRdb to the mid-2010s). A note on the overall study: T-cell immune reconstitution after TCRalphabeta/CD19-depleted allogeneic hematopoietic cell transplantation in children was quantitatively tracked in the study by means of TCR repertoire profiling. What the study reported, not specific to this receptor: Hyperexpanded clone frequencies declined over subsequent months; after one year, T-cell counts and TCRbeta diversity were mostly attributed to newly produced T cells. In some patients, the high TCRbeta diversity seen at day 60 was put down to recipient T cells and intrathymic progenitors that had survived conditioning. The apparently early recovery of alphabetaT-cell counts about two months after transplant reportedly depended on only several hundred rapidly expanded clones that came from non-depleted graft cells.

Library preparation was by PCR. TCRdb records Illumina HiSeq 2500 as the sequencer. TCR libraries were prepared with molecular barcoding, using unique molecular identifiers to normalize TCRbeta repertoire quantification. In-frame beta chains were kept once TCRdb had trimmed the public reads at Q25 with fastp and called clones with MiXCR. Under each unique CDR3 protein, matching rows form one entry showing the most common genes and DNA. The sample data list about 900,000 distinct CDR3 sequences, and 25% to 30% of these were observed just once. Over 25% of the sample lies in the top ten. Sequences SGHDT (CDR1) and YYEEEE (CDR2) are obtained from the germline V gene. Including cysteine and phenylalanine, the CDR3 has 20 amino acids. Only CDR3 DNA remains: 60 bases, in frame from the first base. V gives up 1 base and J gives up 0 bases, and the segment between their germline ends measures 23 bases.

This specimen consisted of PBMCs, mostly from graft donor cells, obtained 360 days after TCRalphabeta/CD19-depleted stem cell transplant. The sequence was collected from a boy in the first two years of life who had a stem cell transplant for SCID, so the T cells may come from the graft donor. This sequence uses TRBV5-6 and TRBJ2-1, with no confidently assigned D gene. The CDR3 here reads CASSLSVLVRIGSSYNEQFF. The DNA sequence is as follows: TGTGCCAGCAGCTTGTCGGTCTTAGTAAGAATTGGAAGCTCCTACAATGAGCAGTTCTTC.